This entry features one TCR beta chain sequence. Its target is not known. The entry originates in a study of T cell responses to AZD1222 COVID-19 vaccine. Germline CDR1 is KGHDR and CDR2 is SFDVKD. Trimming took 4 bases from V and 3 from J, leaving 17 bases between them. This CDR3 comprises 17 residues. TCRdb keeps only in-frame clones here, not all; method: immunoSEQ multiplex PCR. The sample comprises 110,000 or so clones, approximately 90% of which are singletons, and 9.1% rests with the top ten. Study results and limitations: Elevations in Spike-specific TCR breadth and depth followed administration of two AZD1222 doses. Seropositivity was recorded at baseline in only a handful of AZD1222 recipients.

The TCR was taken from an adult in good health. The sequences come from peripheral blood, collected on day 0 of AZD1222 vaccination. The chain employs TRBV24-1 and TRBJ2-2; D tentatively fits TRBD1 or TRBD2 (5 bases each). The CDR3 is CATSDYPGPPDTGELFF. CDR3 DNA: TGTGCCACCAGTGACTATCCGGGACCCCCGGACACCGGGGAGCTGTTTTTT.